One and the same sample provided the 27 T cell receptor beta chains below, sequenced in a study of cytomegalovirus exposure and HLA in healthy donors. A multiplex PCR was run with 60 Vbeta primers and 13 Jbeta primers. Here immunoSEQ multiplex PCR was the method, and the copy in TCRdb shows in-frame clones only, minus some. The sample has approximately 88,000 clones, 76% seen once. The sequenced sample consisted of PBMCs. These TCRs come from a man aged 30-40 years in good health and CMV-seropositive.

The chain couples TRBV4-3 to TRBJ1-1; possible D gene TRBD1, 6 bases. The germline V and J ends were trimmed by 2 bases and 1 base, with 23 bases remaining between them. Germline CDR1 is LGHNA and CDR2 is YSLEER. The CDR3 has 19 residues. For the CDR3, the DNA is TGCGCCAGCAGCCAATATGACTGGATCAGACAGGAAGGGAACACTGAAGCTTTCTTT. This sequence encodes CASSQYDWIRQEGNTEAFF.

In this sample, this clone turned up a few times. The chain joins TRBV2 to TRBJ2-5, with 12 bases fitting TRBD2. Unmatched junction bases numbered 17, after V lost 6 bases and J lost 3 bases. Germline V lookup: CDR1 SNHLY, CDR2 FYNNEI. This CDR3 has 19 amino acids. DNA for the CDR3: TGTGCCAGCAGAGGCGCAAGGCTAGCGGGGGGGCCAGGTGAAGAGACCCAGTACTTC. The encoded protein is CASRGARLAGGPGEETQYF.

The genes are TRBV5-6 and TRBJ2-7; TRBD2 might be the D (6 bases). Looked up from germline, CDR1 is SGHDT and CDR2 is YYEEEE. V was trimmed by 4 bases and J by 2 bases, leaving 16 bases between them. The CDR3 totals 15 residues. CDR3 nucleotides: TGTGCCAGCAGCGACCCGGGACTTACCACCTACGAGCAGTACTTC. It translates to CASSDPGLTTYEQYF.

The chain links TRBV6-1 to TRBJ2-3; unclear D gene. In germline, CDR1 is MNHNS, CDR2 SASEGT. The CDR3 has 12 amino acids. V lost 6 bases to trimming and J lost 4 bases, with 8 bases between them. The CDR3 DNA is TGTGCCAGCAGCCGGGTGGCAGATACGCAGTATTTT. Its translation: CASSRVADTQYF.

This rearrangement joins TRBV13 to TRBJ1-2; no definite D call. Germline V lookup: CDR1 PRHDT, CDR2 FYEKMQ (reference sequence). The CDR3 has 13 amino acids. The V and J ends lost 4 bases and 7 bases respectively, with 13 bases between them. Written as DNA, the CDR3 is TGTGCCAGCAGCTGGTCCGGGCGGGGTGGCTACACCTTC. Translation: CASSWSGRGGYTF.

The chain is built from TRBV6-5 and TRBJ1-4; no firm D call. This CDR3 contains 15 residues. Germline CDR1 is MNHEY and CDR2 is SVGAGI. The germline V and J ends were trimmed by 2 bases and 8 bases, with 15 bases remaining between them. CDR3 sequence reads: CASSYGQHATEKLFF. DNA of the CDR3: TGTGCCAGCAGTTACGGGCAGCACGCCACGGAAAAACTGTTTTTT.

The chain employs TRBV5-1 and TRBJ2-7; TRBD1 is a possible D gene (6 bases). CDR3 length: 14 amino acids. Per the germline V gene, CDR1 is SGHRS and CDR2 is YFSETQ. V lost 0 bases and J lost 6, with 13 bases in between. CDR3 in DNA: TGCGCCAGCAGCTTGGTACAGGGAATTGGCGAGCAGTACTTC. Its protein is CASSLVQGIGEQYF. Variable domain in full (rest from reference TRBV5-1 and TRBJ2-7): KAGVTQTPRYLIKTRGQQVTLSCSPISGHRSVSWYQQTPGQGLQFLFEYFSETQRNKGNFPGRFSGRQFSNSRSEMNVSTLELGDSALYLCASSLVQGIGEQYFGPGTRLTVT.

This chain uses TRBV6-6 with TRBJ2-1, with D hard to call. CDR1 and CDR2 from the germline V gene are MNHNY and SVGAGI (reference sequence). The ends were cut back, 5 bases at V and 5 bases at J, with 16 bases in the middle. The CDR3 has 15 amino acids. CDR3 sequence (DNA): TGTGCCAGCAGTACTCTGTCGGAGACGAACAATGAGCAGTTCTTC. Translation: CASSTLSETNNEQFF.

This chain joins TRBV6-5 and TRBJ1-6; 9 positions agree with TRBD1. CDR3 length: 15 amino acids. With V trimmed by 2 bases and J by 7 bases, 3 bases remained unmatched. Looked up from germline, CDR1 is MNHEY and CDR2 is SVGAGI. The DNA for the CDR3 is TGTGCCAGCAGTTACATAGGACAGGGGAATTCACCCCTCCACTTT. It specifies CASSYIGQGNSPLHF.

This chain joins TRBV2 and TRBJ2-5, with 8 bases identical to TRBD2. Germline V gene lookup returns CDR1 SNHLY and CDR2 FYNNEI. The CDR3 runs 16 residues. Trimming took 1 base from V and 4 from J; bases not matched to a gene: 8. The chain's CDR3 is CASSEEPGLGGETQYF. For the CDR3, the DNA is TGTGCCAGCAGTGAAGAGCCGGGACTAGGAGGAGAGACCCAGTACTTC.

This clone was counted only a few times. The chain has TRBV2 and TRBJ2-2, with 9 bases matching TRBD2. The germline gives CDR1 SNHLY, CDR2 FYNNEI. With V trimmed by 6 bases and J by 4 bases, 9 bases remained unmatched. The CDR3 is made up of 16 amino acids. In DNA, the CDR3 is TGTGCCAGCAGACAGCGGACTAGCGCGGCCACCGGGGAGCTGTTTTTT. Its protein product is CASRQRTSAATGELFF.

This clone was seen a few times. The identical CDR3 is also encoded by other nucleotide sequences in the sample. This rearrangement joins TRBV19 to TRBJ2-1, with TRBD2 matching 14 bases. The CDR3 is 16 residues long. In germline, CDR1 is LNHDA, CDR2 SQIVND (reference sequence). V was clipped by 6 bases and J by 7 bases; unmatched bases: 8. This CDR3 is CASSPRTSGRLNEQFF. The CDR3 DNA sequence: TGTGCCAGTAGCCCCCGGACTAGCGGGAGGCTAAATGAGCAGTTCTTC.

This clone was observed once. The CDR3 here is CASSRIQGTSPCEQYF. CDR3 coding DNA: TGTGCCAGCAGCCGCATCCAGGGTACCTCTCCTTGCGAGCAGTACTTC. J is TRBJ2-7 and V is TRBV28; D perhaps matches TRBD1 (5 bases). This CDR3 spans 16 amino acids. Germline CDR1 and CDR2: MDHEN and SYDVKM. V lost 6 bases to trimming and J lost 6 bases, with 24 bases between them.

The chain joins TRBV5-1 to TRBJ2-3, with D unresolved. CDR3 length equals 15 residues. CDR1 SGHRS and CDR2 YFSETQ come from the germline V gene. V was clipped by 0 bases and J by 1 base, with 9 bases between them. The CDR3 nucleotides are TGCGCCAGCAGCTTGGGGCCCGTGGGCACAGATACGCAGTATTTT. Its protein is CASSLGPVGTDTQYF.

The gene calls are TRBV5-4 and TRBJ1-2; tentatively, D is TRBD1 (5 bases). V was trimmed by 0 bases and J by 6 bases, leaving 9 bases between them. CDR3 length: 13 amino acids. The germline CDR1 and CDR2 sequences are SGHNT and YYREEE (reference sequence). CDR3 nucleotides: TGTGCCAGCAGCTTGGCGGGGGGTCATGGCTACACCTTC. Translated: CASSLAGGHGYTF.

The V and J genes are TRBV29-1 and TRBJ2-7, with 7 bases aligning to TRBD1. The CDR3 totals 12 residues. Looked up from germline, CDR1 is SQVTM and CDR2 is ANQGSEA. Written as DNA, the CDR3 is TGCTCCATCCGGGACAGCTCCTACGAGCAGTACGTC. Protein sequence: CSIRDSSYEQYV.

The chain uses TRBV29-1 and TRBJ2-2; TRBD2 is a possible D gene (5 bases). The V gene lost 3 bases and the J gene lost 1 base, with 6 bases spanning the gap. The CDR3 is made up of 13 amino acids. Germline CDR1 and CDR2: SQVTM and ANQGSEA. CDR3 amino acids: CSVDAGNTGELFF. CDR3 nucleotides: TGCAGCGTTGACGCGGGGAACACCGGGGAGCTGTTTTTT.

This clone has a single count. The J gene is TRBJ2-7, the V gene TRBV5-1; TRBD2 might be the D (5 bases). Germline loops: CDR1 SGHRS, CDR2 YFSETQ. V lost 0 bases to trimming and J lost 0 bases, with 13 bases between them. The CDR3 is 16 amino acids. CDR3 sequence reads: CASSLVSGLFSYEQYF. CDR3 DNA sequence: TGCGCCAGCAGCTTGGTAAGCGGCCTATTCTCCTACGAGCAGTACTTC.

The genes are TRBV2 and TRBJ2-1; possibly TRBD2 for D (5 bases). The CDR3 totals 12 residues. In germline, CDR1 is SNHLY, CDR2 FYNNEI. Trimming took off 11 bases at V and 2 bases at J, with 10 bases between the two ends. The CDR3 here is CAGGIPYNEQFF. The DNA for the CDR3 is TGTGCCGGAGGTATCCCCTACAATGAGCAGTTCTTC.

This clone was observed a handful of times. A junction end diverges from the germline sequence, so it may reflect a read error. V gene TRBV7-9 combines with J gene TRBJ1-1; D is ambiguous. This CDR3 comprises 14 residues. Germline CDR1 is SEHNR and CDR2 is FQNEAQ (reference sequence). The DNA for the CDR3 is TGTTCCAGCAGCTTAGAATCCTGGGCAGCTGAAGCTTTCTTT. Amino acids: CSSSLESWAAEAFF. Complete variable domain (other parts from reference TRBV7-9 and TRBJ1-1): DTGVSQNPRHKITKRGQNVTFRCDPISEHNRLYWYRQTLGQGPEFLTYFQNEAQLEKSRLLSDRFSAERPKGSFSTLEIQRTEQGDSAMYLCSSSLESWAAEAFFGQGTRLTVV.

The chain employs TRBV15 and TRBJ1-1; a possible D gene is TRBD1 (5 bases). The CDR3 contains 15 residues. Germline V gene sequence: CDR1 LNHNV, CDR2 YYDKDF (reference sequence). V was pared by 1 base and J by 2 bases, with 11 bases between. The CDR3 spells CATSRVFRENTEAFF. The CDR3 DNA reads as TGTGCCACCAGCAGAGTCTTCAGGGAAAACACTGAAGCTTTCTTT.

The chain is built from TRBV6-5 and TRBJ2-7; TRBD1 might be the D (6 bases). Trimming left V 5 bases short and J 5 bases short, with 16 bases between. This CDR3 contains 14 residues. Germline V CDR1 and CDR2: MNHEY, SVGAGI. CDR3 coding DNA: TGTGCCAGCAGTCTTGAGGGGGAAAAGAACGAGCAGTACTTC. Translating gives CASSLEGEKNEQYF.

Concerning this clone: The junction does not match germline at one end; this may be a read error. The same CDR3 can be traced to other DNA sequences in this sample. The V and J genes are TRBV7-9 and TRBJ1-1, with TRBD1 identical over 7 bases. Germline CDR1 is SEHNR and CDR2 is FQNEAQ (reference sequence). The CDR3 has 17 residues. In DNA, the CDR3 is TGTGCCAGCAGCTTACTTCCCGAGAACAGGGGCGCAGGTTTGGCTTTCTTC. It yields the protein CASSLLPENRGAGLAFF.

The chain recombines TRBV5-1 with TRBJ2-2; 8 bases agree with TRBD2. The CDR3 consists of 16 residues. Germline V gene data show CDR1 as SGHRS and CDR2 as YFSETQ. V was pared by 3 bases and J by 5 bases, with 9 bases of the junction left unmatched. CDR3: CASSWNSGIRTGELFF. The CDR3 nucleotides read TGCGCCAGCAGCTGGAATAGCGGGATTCGTACCGGGGAGCTGTTTTTT.

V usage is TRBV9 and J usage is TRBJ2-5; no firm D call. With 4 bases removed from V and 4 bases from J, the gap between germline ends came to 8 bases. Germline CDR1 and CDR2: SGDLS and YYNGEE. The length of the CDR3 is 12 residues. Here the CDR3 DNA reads TGTGCCAGCAGCCCAACATCAGAGACCCAGTACTTC. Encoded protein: CASSPTSETQYF.

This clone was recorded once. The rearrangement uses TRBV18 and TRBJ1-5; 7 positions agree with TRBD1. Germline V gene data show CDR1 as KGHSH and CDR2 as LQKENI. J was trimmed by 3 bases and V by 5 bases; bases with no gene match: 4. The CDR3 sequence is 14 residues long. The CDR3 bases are TGTGCCAGCTCAAGACAGGGTTACAATCAGCCCCAGCATTTT. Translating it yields CASSRQGYNQPQHF.

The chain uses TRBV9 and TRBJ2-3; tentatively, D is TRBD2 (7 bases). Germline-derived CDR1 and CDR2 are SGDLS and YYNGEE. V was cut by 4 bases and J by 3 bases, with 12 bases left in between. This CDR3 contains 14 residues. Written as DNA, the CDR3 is TGTGCCAGCAGCTGGGAGGGGGTGACAGATACGCAGTATTTT. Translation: CASSWEGVTDTQYF.